This TCR beta chain was documented in a study of T cell repertoires in cytomegalovirus infection. Study information: Carrying CMV and the relevant HLA type showed in public TCR beta signatures.

TCRdb reanalysed the reads using MiXCR and keeps one entry per CDR3 protein. Among 600,000 to 800,000 distinct CDR3 sequences listed, roughly a quarter were seen once. Germline CDR1 DFQATT, CDR2 SNEGSKA (reference sequence). This CDR3 has 15 residues. V was clipped by 6 bases and J by 1 base; unmatched bases: 8. The study, taken as a whole, reports: Cumulative frequency (of public TCR beta family members) identified carriers of CMV plus the relevant HLA. CMV-specific TCR beta clonotypes restricted by HLA-C dominated the ex vivo response.

This clonotype occurred a few times. The target antigen is unknown. This chain links TRBV20-1 with TRBJ1-4; 7 bases fit TRBD1. The receptor comes from a human donor in good health (CMV status not recorded). Some clones in this sample may be carry-over from other donors' samples. What was sequenced was CD8+ T cells from PBMCs. The CDR3 loop is CSAQGDRLTNEKLFF. The CDR3 coding sequence is TGCAGTGCCCAGGGGGATCGGTTAACTAATGAAAAACTGTTTTTT.